This T cell receptor beta chain was obtained from a study of T cell repertoires in cytomegalovirus infection (dated by TCRdb to about 2019). About the investigation overall: Because public TCR beta signatures pointed to carriage of CMV infection together with the matching HLA type, the HLA type of each donor mattered for the analysis. The paper as a whole reports these results and caveats: The ex vivo response was dominated by HLA-C-restricted CMV-specific TCR beta clonotypes, which also provided the single most frequent clonotype in two of eight donors. In both this cohort and an independent cohort of over 350 donors, the cumulative frequency of public TCR beta family members distinguished carriers of CMV infection plus the relevant HLA type.

Of note for this clonotype: No antigen is known for it. No qualities accompany the bases; no much larger clone lies one base away.

V ends up 6 bases short and J 7 bases short, with an unmatched junction base count of 9. The CDR3 covers 14 residues, taking in both the cysteine and the phenylalanine. This entry keeps only the CDR3 DNA: 42 bases, framed from base 1. The germline V gene (reference sequence) gives CDR1 as DFQATT and CDR2 as SNEGSKA. Sequencing took place on an Illumina HiSeq 1500. TCRdb reworked the public reads: Q25 trimming with fastp, MiXCR clone assembly, productive beta chains retained. Duplicate CDR3 protein sequences are folded into a single record with the most common DNA and genes. This sample is represented by around 530,000 distinct CDR3 sequences; about a quarter of them were singletons. The ten largest clones capture about 12% of the sample.

This clonotype originated in a human donor in good health (CMV status not recorded). Some clones in this sample may be carry-over from other donors' samples. The chain couples TRBV20-1 to TRBJ1-5, with 10 middle bases fitting TRBD1. The sample was PBMCs. The CDR3 region: CSASGTGAGQPQHF. The base sequence is TGCAGTGCCTCCGGGACAGGGGCTGGGCAGCCCCAGCATTTT.